This T cell receptor (beta chain) was recorded in a study of blood T cells in healthy people across ages. It was with a sample-barcoded 5' primer and a J-beta primer mix that a second PCR of roughly 7 to 12 cycles was run. Using its own MiXCR run on the 5' RACE reads, TCRdb lists one record per CDR3 protein. Counted here are roughly 1,500,000 distinct CDR3 sequences, roughly 40% occurring once; the ten biggest clones make up roughly 7.7%. The CDR3 sequence is 14 residues long. V lost 6 bases and J 4 bases, leaving 16 bases between the germline ends. Per germline, CDR1 MNHEY and CDR2 SVGEGT. This clonotype originated in a woman under 30 in good health. Sample: blood. This sequence joins TRBV6-2 or TRBV6-3 and TRBJ2-7; weak D call: TRBD1 (5 bases). The CDR3 DNA reads as TGTGCCAGCAGGAGGACCATAGGGGAATACGAGCAGTACTTC. Translation: CASRRTIGEYEQYF.